This T cell receptor (beta chain) was obtained from a study of T cells expressing NK-cell markers. Looking at the study overall: Sorted CD3+CD56-NKG2C+, CD3+CD56+NKG2C- and CD3+CD56+NKG2C+ T cells were the source of the TCR beta repertoires. Study-wide results and caveats: Dominant NKG2C+ clonotype frequencies of 1.0-7.0% of CD8+ T cells were measured in about 6 donors. Among several donors, these clonotypes also ranked first in the CD3+CD56-NKG2C+ fraction.

On this clonotype: The target antigen is unknown.

The CDR3 has 13 residues. Germline V gene lookup returns CDR1 DFQATT and CDR2 SNEGSKA (reference sequence). For each CDR3 protein, TCRdb gives one entry from its re-call of the 5' RACE reads, without DNA. This sample's table reports roughly 170,000 distinct CDR3 sequences. This sequence originates from a woman aged 18 to 75 in good health. Source material: blood T cells: a sorted CD56 or NKG2C T cell subset, CD4+ or CD8+ T cells, or bulk PBMC T cells (not recorded which). This chain joins TRBV20-1 and TRBJ2-3; as DNA is missing, the TRBD1 call by TCRdb cannot be tested. CDR3 region: CSWDRGSGDTQYF.